Listed here are 27 T cell receptor beta chains from one sample, sequenced in a study of beta chain features in type 1 diabetes. The study's findings and limits: Among patients with Type 1 diabetes, TCRB CDR3s were moderately but significantly shorter in every one of the four CD4+ subsets.

No antigens are known for them. Of the isolated RNA, all was reverse transcribed, and so the sequenced material was expressed TCRB transcripts. Profiling relied on immunoSEQ multiplex PCR, and the TCRdb table lists in-frame clones only, not all of them. The repertoire holds roughly 220,000 clones, 16% seen once, with about 0.078% in the top ten. The sequenced material came from naive CD4+ T cells from blood. These receptors were taken from a man between 25 and 39 years old with type 1 diabetes.

This rearrangement joins TRBV6-1 to TRBJ2-1; D remains unclear. V was shortened by 1 base and J by 12 bases, with 16 bases between the two germline ends. Germline V lookup: CDR1 MNHNS, CDR2 SASEGT. This CDR3 is 14 amino acids long. For the CDR3, the DNA is TGTGCCAGCAGTGAAGACTTCTTCGCCAAGGGGCAGTTCTTC. Amino acids: CASSEDFFAKGQFF.

This clone occurred a few times. This rearrangement joins TRBV7-9 to TRBJ2-7; tentatively, D is TRBD1 or TRBD2 (5 bases each). The germline V gene has CDR1 SEHNR and CDR2 FQNEAQ (reference sequence). The CDR3 sequence is 14 residues long. The V and J ends lost 5 bases and 1 base respectively, with 12 bases between them. The CDR3 DNA is TGTGCCAGCAGCCCTGGGACGGATTCCTACGAGCAGTACTTC. Translating gives CASSPGTDSYEQYF.

The rearrangement uses TRBV10-3 and TRBJ2-7; D perhaps matches TRBD2 (6 bases). The CDR3 has 15 amino acids. Germline V lookup: CDR1 ENHRY, CDR2 SYGVKD. V was pared by 7 bases and J by 0 bases, with 16 bases between. This chain's CDR3 is CAITEPGGRSYEQYF. The CDR3 DNA follows: TGTGCCATCACCGAACCCGGGGGACGCTCCTACGAGCAGTACTTC.

The rearrangement uses TRBV4-3 and TRBJ2-1; no clear D gene. The CDR3 spans 15 residues. The germline V gene encodes CDR1 LGHNA and CDR2 YSLEER. V was clipped by 0 bases and J by 0 bases, with 6 bases between them. For the CDR3, the DNA is TGCGCCAGCAGCCAAGATCTAACCTCCTACAATGAGCAGTTCTTC. Its protein product is CASSQDLTSYNEQFF.

The chain recombines TRBV5-1 with TRBJ2-3; D is unclear. Germline lookup yields CDR1 SGHRS and CDR2 YFSETQ. Trimming left V 5 bases short and J 0 bases short, with 4 bases between. CDR3 length: 12 amino acids. CDR3 residues: CASRSSTDTQYF. DNA of the CDR3: TGCGCCAGCAGGAGTAGCACAGATACGCAGTATTTT.

This clone occurred a few times. This chain connects TRBV25-1 to TRBJ2-3; D is tentatively TRBD1 or TRBD2 (5 bases each). Deletions cut 1 base from V and 0 bases from J, with 11 bases between. The CDR3 has 16 amino acids. The germline V gene has CDR1 MGHDK and CDR2 SYGVNS. CDR3 region: CASSESGGRSTDTQYF. CDR3 DNA: TGTGCCAGCAGTGAATCTGGGGGTCGTAGCACAGATACGCAGTATTTT.

There are a few counts of this clone. This chain joins TRBV5-1 and TRBJ2-7; TRBD1 matches at 7 bases. The junction had 7 bases not matched to a gene; V was cut back by 1 base and J by 6 bases. From germline, CDR1 is SGHRS and CDR2 YFSETQ. The CDR3 sequence is 14 residues long. The CDR3 DNA follows: TGCGCCAGCAGCTTGATGAGACAGGGAACCGAGCAGTACTTC. This encodes CASSLMRQGTEQYF.

The sample holds a few counts of this clone. The rearrangement links TRBV7-2 to TRBJ2-1; D might be TRBD2 (5 bases). The V and J ends lost 5 bases and 0 bases respectively, with 11 bases between them. This CDR3 region has 15 residues. Per germline, CDR1 SGHTA and CDR2 FQGNSA. CDR3 residues: CASSPAANSYNEQFF. Written as DNA, the CDR3 is TGTGCCAGCAGCCCAGCGGCAAACTCCTACAATGAGCAGTTCTTC.

This clone was counted a few times. CDR3 sequence reads: CASSFGSREKLFF. DNA for the CDR3: TGTGCCAGCAGCTTCGGGAGCAGGGAAAAACTGTTTTTT. The rearrangement uses TRBV7-2 and TRBJ1-4; D not certain. The germline V gene has CDR1 SGHTA and CDR2 FQGNSA. The V and J ends lost 3 bases and 8 bases respectively, with 10 bases between them. This CDR3 region has 13 residues.

The chain employs TRBV4-1 and TRBJ2-4; 9 bases agree with TRBD1. CDR3 length: 16 residues. The V gene's germline CDR1 is MGHRA and CDR2 YSYEKL. After removal of 0 bases from V and 5 bases from J, the junction contained 5 bases not matched to a gene. The CDR3 sequence is CASSQDLGQGQNIQYF. DNA of the CDR3: TGCGCCAGCAGCCAAGATCTGGGACAGGGTCAAAACATTCAGTACTTC.

This chain links TRBV12-5 with TRBJ2-1, with D possibly TRBD2 on 6 matching bases. V lost 6 bases and J 1 base, leaving 7 bases between the germline ends. Germline CDR1 reads LGHNT; CDR2 reads FRNRAP. This CDR3 is 13 amino acids long. The CDR3 is CASGGSSYNEQFF. The CDR3 region has the DNA TGTGCTAGTGGCGGGAGTTCCTACAATGAGCAGTTCTTC.

The chain uses TRBV18 and TRBJ2-5; a possible D gene is TRBD2 (5 bases). Germline values: CDR1 KGHSH, CDR2 LQKENI. The CDR3 is 15 residues long. V dropped 1 base and J dropped 1 base, with 10 bases sitting between them. As DNA, the CDR3 is TGTGCCAGCTCACCACGTATAGGACTCCAAGAGACCCAGTACTTC. Protein: CASSPRIGLQETQYF.

This chain links TRBV30 with TRBJ1-1; D is unresolved. CDR3 size: 11 residues. Germline values: CDR1 GTSNPN, CDR2 SVGIG (reference sequence). Trimming pared 2 bases from V and 4 bases from J, leaving 5 bases between. The CDR3 reads CAWSYTTEAFF. The CDR3 bases are TGTGCCTGGAGTTATACCACTGAAGCTTTCTTT.

This clone has more than one count but fewer than ten. The CDR3 bases are TGTGCCAGCTCTAGGACGGAATACCACACAGATACGCAGTATTTT. As protein: CASSRTEYHTDTQYF. The chain is built from TRBV2 and TRBJ2-3, with D hard to call. The CDR3 contains 15 residues. The V gene's germline CDR1 is SNHLY and CDR2 FYNNEI. V lost 8 bases, J lost 2 bases, and 17 bases lay in between.

The chain couples TRBV28 to TRBJ2-2; no clear D gene. Germline CDR1 is MDHEN and CDR2 is SYDVKM. V was trimmed by 1 base and J by 8 bases, leaving 11 bases between them. The CDR3 is made up of 14 amino acids. The CDR3 DNA reads TGTGCCAGCAGTTTATTGGGCCCGTCGGGGGAGCTGTTTTTT. Protein: CASSLLGPSGELFF.

The rearrangement joins TRBV6-6 to TRBJ2-1; D is unresolved. Per germline, CDR1 MNHNY and CDR2 SVGAGI (reference sequence). Trimming left V 5 bases short and J 5 bases short, with 10 bases between. The CDR3 has 13 amino acids. CDR3 sequence reads: CASSQHQNNEQFF. For the CDR3, the DNA is TGTGCCAGCAGTCAACACCAGAACAATGAGCAGTTCTTC.

Turning to this clone: Distinct nucleotide sequences in the sample also encode this CDR3. The chain uses TRBV30 and TRBJ1-2; the D is unclear. V was clipped by 5 bases and J by 2 bases, with 3 bases between them. Germline values: CDR1 GTSNPN, CDR2 SVGIG (reference sequence). The CDR3 consists of 10 residues. This chain's CDR3 is CAWGNYGYTF. CDR3 nucleotide sequence: TGTGCCTGGGGGAACTATGGCTACACCTTC.

This clone was seen a few times. J is TRBJ2-1 and V is TRBV7-9; D is possibly TRBD1 (6 bases). V dropped 7 bases and J dropped 9 bases, with 16 bases sitting between them. Germline V gene lookup returns CDR1 SEHNR and CDR2 FQNEAQ (reference sequence). This CDR3 is 13 amino acids long. CDR3 sequence (DNA): TGTGCCAGCACAAGCCGAACAGGGAGTGAGCAGTTCTTC. Translated: CASTSRTGSEQFF.

This clone was counted between two and nine times. The chain joins TRBV29-1 to TRBJ2-7, with 7 positions matching TRBD1. The CDR3 is 13 residues long. From germline, CDR1 is SQVTM and CDR2 ANQGSEA. Losses at the gene ends were 4 bases for V and 1 base for J; bases not matched to a gene: 4. The CDR3 loop is CSVVGGQSYEQYF. CDR3 coding DNA: TGCAGCGTTGTAGGGGGACAGTCCTACGAGCAGTACTTC.

This clone came up a few times. The chain uses TRBV29-1 and TRBJ2-7, with D tentatively TRBD1 (5 bases). Per germline, CDR1 SQVTM and CDR2 ANQGSEA. The CDR3 is made up of 13 amino acids. Trimming cost V 8 bases and J 0 bases, with 14 bases left between them. The CDR3 region has the DNA TGCAGCACCAAACAGGAGAGCTCCTACGAGCAGTACTTC. Its protein product is CSTKQESSYEQYF.

The CDR3 is CASSRSAGKNEQFF. CDR3 nucleotides: TGTGCCAGCTCACGGTCGGCAGGGAAAAATGAGCAGTTCTTC. J is TRBJ2-1 and V is TRBV18; the D gene is possibly TRBD1 (5 bases). The CDR3 is 14 amino acids. Trimming removed 4 bases from V and 7 bases from J, with 14 bases in between. Germline V CDR1 and CDR2: KGHSH, LQKENI.

Remarks on this clone: This sample includes further DNA sequences coding for the same CDR3. This chain joins TRBV5-4 and TRBJ2-5; 9 nucleotides align to TRBD1. With V trimmed by 3 bases and J by 2 bases, 5 bases remained unmatched. Germline CDR1 SGHNT, CDR2 YYREEE (reference sequence). The length of the CDR3 is 15 residues. The CDR3 DNA is TGTGCCAGCAGCTCTCCGGGACAGGGTCAAGAGACCCAGTACTTC. This encodes CASSSPGQGQETQYF.

The chain links TRBV7-9 to TRBJ2-1; D might be TRBD2 (7 bases). Germline V gene lookup returns CDR1 SEHNR and CDR2 FQNEAQ (reference sequence). The CDR3 has 15 residues. V lost 1 base, J lost 4 bases, and 11 bases lay in between. CDR3 region: CASSLGAGQYNEQFF. The CDR3 nucleotides read TGTGCCAGCAGCTTAGGAGCGGGACAATACAATGAGCAGTTCTTC.

This sequence joins TRBV27 and TRBJ2-7, with D possibly called TRBD1 or TRBD2 (5 bases each). The length of the CDR3 is 14 residues. The germline V and J ends were trimmed by 3 bases and 1 base, with 10 bases remaining between them. Germline CDR1 is MNHEY and CDR2 is SMNVEV (reference sequence). Here the CDR3 DNA reads TGTGCCAGCAGTTTCCTGGGACGGTCCTACGAGCAGTACTTC. It yields the protein CASSFLGRSYEQYF.

This rearrangement joins TRBV29-1 to TRBJ2-7; TRBD1 matches 7 bases. V was pared by 6 bases and J by 0 bases, with 20 bases of the junction left unmatched. Looked up from germline, CDR1 is SQVTM and CDR2 is ANQGSEA. The CDR3 loop spans 18 amino acids. The CDR3 region is CSVRRLTGLGSSSYEQYF. CDR3 DNA: TGCAGCGTGAGGAGATTGACAGGGTTGGGCTCAAGCTCCTACGAGCAGTACTTC.

V gene TRBV29-1 combines with J gene TRBJ2-7; 7 bases match TRBD1. Germline V CDR1 and CDR2: SQVTM, ANQGSEA. V was pared by 6 bases and J by 1 base, with 9 bases of the junction left unmatched. CDR3 size: 14 residues. The CDR3 nucleotides are TGCAGCGTCGCACAGGGGTTCCGGTCCTACGAGCAGTACTTC. It encodes CSVAQGFRSYEQYF.

This clone was seen more than once but under ten times. This chain joins TRBV14 and TRBJ2-6; D unresolved. Germline V gene data show CDR1 as SGHDN and CDR2 as FVKESK. This CDR3 has 14 residues. Trimming pared 5 bases from V and 0 bases from J, leaving 5 bases between. CDR3 residues: CASSSSSGANVLTF. The CDR3 DNA reads as TGTGCCAGCAGCTCAAGCTCTGGGGCCAACGTCCTGACTTTC. The full variable domain, completed using reference TRBV14 and TRBJ2-6, is EAGVTQFPSHSVIEKGQTVTLRCDPISGHDNLYWYRRVMGKEIKFLLHFVKESKQDESGMPNNRFLAERTGGTYSTLKVQPAELEDSGVYFCASSSSSGANVLTFGAGSRLTVL.